Presented here are 9 T cell receptor beta chains from one specimen sequenced in a study of blood T cell repertoires in COVID-19. The assay was immunoSEQ multiplex PCR, and TCRdb's table has in-frame clones only and misses some. The sample lists about 120,000 clones; 90% were seen once. The sequencing input was peripheral blood. The receptors stem from a woman aged 60-75 years with COVID-19, enrolled during active disease.

This clone was picked up one time. The V and J genes are TRBV4-1 and TRBJ2-7; 7 nucleotides match TRBD1. The CDR3 is 16 residues long. Germline V gene sequence: CDR1 MGHRA, CDR2 YSYEKL. After removal of 2 bases from V and 6 bases from J, the junction contained 13 bases not matched to a gene. CDR3 residues: CASSQSPGGLSSEQYF. CDR3 coding DNA: TGCGCCAGCAGCCAATCTCCAGGGGGATTGTCTAGCGAGCAGTACTTC.

The count of this clone is one. This chain uses TRBV7-9 with TRBJ2-3, with 9 bases matching TRBD2. Germline trimming cut 5 bases from V and 5 bases from J; bases unmatched to any gene: 8. Germline loops: CDR1 SEHNR, CDR2 FQNEAQ (reference sequence). This CDR3 has 15 amino acids. The CDR3 spells CASSLSGGLGDTQYF. In DNA form, the CDR3 reads TGTGCCAGCAGCCTTAGCGGGGGACTGGGAGATACGCAGTATTTT.

The rearrangement links TRBV24-1 to TRBJ1-4; TRBD1 aligns across 7 bases. The CDR3 covers 16 residues. V gave up 4 bases and J gave up 4 bases; unmatched junction bases: 8. From germline, CDR1 is KGHDR and CDR2 SFDVKD. The CDR3 nucleotides read TGTGCCACCAGTGAAAGACAGGGAGAACTTAATGAAAAACTGTTTTTT. Amino acids: CATSERQGELNEKLFF.

The rearrangement uses TRBV10-3 and TRBJ2-2, with 9 bases identical to TRBD1. Germline V gene lookup returns CDR1 ENHRY and CDR2 SYGVKD. The CDR3 sequence is 15 residues long. Trimming took 6 bases from V and 10 from J; bases not matched to a gene: 12. The CDR3 sequence: CAIRQYGQGFVELFF. The CDR3 region has the DNA TGTGCCATCAGACAATACGGACAGGGGTTTGTGGAGCTGTTTTTT.

V and J are TRBV4-3 and TRBJ1-1; no definite D call. The germline V and J ends were trimmed by 0 bases and 4 bases, with 6 bases remaining between them. CDR1 LGHNA and CDR2 YSLEER come from the germline V gene. This CDR3 spans 13 amino acids. The DNA for the CDR3 is TGCGCCAGCAGCCAAGATGAGTCCACTGAAGCTTTCTTT. Protein sequence: CASSQDESTEAFF.

This sequence joins TRBV5-4 and TRBJ2-7; 9 positions match TRBD1. After removal of 3 bases from V and 7 bases from J, the junction contained 8 bases not matched to a gene. The CDR3 is 14 amino acids. CDR1 and CDR2 (germline): SGHNT, YYREEE (reference sequence). The CDR3 DNA reads as TGTGCCAGCAGCTGGCAGGGACAGGGCCGGGAGCAGTACTTC. Translation: CASSWQGQGREQYF.

The chain has TRBV2 and TRBJ2-4, with 8 bases that match TRBD1. This CDR3 contains 13 residues. Trimming at V came to 7 bases and at J to 5 bases, leaving 4 bases not matched to a gene. Germline V gives CDR1 SNHLY, CDR2 FYNNEI. DNA for the CDR3: TGTGCCAGCATGGAGGACAGGGAAAACATTCAGTACTTC. It specifies CASMEDRENIQYF. Using reference TRBV2 and TRBJ2-4 for the parts outside the CDR3, the full variable domain is EPEVTQTPSHQVTQMGQEVILRCVPISNHLYFYWYRQILGQKVEFLVSFYNNEISEKSEIFDDQFSVERPDGSNFTLKIRSTKLEDSAMYFCASMEDRENIQYFGAGTRLSVL.

This clone has only one observation. The V and J genes are TRBV25-1 and TRBJ1-2, with D perhaps TRBD1 (6 bases). The germline V gene encodes CDR1 MGHDK and CDR2 SYGVNS. The CDR3 consists of 13 residues. The V end lost 6 bases, the J end lost 0 bases, and 8 bases lay between the germline ends. The CDR3 DNA follows: TGTGCCAGCAGACAGGGAGCTAACTATGGCTACACCTTC. It encodes CASRQGANYGYTF.

The sample holds one count of this clone. The chain recombines TRBV3-1 (or the pseudogene TRBV3-2) with TRBJ2-3; 15 nucleotides match TRBD2. Germline assignment: CDR1 LGHDT and CDR2 YNNKEL (reference sequence). The CDR3 runs 15 residues. The V segment lost 6 bases and the J segment 6 bases; nucleotides outside the gene matches: 4. The DNA for the CDR3 is TGTGCCAGCAGACCCGGGACTAGCGGGGGGGATACGCAGTATTTT. Protein product: CASRPGTSGGDTQYF.